This T cell receptor (beta chain) is drawn from a study of neurological immune-mediated disorders. MiXCR was run by TCRdb on the 5' RACE reads, yielding one entry per CDR3 protein. This table has some 79,000 distinct CDR3 sequences, less than 15% appearing once. This clonotype occurred many times. Germline CDR1 is SGHRS and CDR2 is YFSETQ. The CDR3 runs to 15 residues. Trimming removed 1 base at V and 4 bases at J, with 11 bases between. The specimen sequenced was PBMCs. This clonotype was sampled from a woman between 45 and 65 years old in good health. The genes are TRBV5-1 and TRBJ2-2; perhaps TRBD2 as D (6 bases). This CDR3 reads CASSLNARGTGELFF. The DNA for the CDR3 is TGCGCCAGCAGCTTGAACGCGCGGGGCACCGGGGAGCTGTTTTTT.